The 4 T cell receptor beta chains below all came from one sample that was sequenced in a study of blood T cell repertoires in COVID-19. Repertoires were generated with immunoSEQ multiplex PCR, while TCRdb's copy carries only in-frame clones and drops some. The sample contains 250,000 or so clones, approximately 90% of which appear only once. The sequenced sample consisted of peripheral blood. These receptors all come from a man aged 25 to 45 with COVID-19, enrolled during active disease.

CDR3 DNA: TGTGCCAGCAGCTTGGGGGGGCTTGCAGGGAATGAGCAGTTCTTC. This codes for CASSLGGLAGNEQFF. The chain links TRBV5-6 to TRBJ2-1; D might be TRBD1 (6 bases). From germline, CDR1 is SGHDT and CDR2 YYEEEE. The CDR3 sequence is 15 residues long. V gave up 0 bases and J gave up 7 bases, with 14 bases separating them.

This clone has a single count. Within the sample, other DNA sequences also encode this same CDR3. V gene TRBV2 combines with J gene TRBJ1-5, with 8 bases that match TRBD1. Germline CDR1 is SNHLY and CDR2 is FYNNEI. The CDR3 spans 13 residues. J was trimmed by 1 base and V by 9 bases; bases with no gene match: 2. The CDR3 sequence is CASDRGSNQPQHF. The DNA for the CDR3 is TGTGCCAGTGACAGGGGAAGCAATCAGCCCCAGCATTTT.

The CDR3 sequence: CASSQAGQKNTIYF. In DNA, the CDR3 is TGTGCCAGCAGCCAAGCAGGACAGAAAAACACCATATATTTT. The rearrangement joins TRBV14 to TRBJ1-3; D is perhaps TRBD1 (6 bases). This CDR3 is built from 14 residues. Deletions cut 1 base from V and 6 bases from J, with 10 bases between. Germline V gene lookup returns CDR1 SGHDN and CDR2 FVKESK.

The V call is TRBV5-6, the J call TRBJ2-3; TRBD1 matches at 7 bases. V shed 6 bases and J 5 bases; nucleotides not matched to a gene: 12. The germline gives CDR1 SGHDT, CDR2 YYEEEE. This CDR3 contains 15 residues. Here the CDR3 reads CASTTSGTVGDTQYF. As DNA, the CDR3 is TGTGCCAGCACCACGTCCGGGACAGTAGGAGATACGCAGTATTTT. Complete variable domain (other parts from reference TRBV5-6 and TRBJ2-3): DAGVTQSPTHLIKTRGQQVTLRCSPKSGHDTVSWYQQALGQGPQFIFQYYEEEERQRGNFPDRFSGHQFPNYSSELNVNALLLGDSALYLCASTTSGTVGDTQYFGPGTRLTVL.